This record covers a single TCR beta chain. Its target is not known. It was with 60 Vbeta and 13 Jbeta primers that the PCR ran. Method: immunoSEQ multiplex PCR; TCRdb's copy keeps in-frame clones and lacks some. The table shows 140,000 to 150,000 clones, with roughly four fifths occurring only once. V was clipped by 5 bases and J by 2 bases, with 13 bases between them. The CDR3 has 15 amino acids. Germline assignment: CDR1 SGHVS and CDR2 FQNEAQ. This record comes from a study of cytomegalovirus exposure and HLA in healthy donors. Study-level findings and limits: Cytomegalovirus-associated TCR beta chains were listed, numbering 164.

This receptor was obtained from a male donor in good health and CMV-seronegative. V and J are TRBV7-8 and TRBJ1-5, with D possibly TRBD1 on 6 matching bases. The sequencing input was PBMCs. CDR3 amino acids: CASSEREGGNQPQHF. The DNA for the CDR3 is TGTGCCAGCAGCGAGAGGGAGGGGGGCAATCAGCCCCAGCATTTT. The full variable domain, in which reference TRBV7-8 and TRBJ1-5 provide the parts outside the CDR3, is GAGVSQSPRYKVAKRGQDVALRCDPISGHVSLFWYQQALGQGPEFLTYFQNEAQLDKSGLPSDRFFAERPEGSVSTLKIQRTQQEDSAVYLCASSEREGGNQPQHFGDGTRLSIL.